This TCR beta chain was identified in a study of OX40 agonist ivuxolimab in advanced cancers. Regarding the complete study: Ivuxolimab was a fully human IgG2 agonistic monoclonal antibody targeting the costimulatory receptor OX40 (CD134). Of the approximately 50 dose-escalation patients, hepatocellular carcinoma was present in roughly 19, melanoma in around 15, renal cell carcinoma in 9 and head and neck cancer in 9. The dose-escalation cohort was about 83% male with a mean age of roughly 60 years, ranging from roughly 20 to 80. Peripheral TCRbeta sequencing aimed to test whether ivuxolimab altered TCR sequence diversity and caused clonal T-cell expansion. Prior anti-PD-1, anti-PD-L1 or anti-CTLA-4 therapy was permitted, and less than 45% of dose-escalation patients had received checkpoint inhibitors. Partial responses occurred in three dose-escalation patients, of whom one had hepatocellular carcinoma and two had cutaneous melanoma. The paper covers the monotherapy dose-escalation part of the phase I ivuxolimab trial, which included N ≈ 57 patients. Intravenous ivuxolimab was administered to patients every 2 weeks at six dose levels: 0.01, 0.1, 0.3, 1.5, 3 and 10 mg/kg. The investigation overall reported the following: Low levels of normalized T-cell clonal expansion were also shown by some nonresponding patients. At doses from 0.1 to 3.0 mg/kg, clonal expansion was seen in both CD4+ and CD8+ blood T cells between baseline and week 6. In the 0.1-3.0 mg/kg groups, partial responders had among the lowest normalized peripheral clonal expansion, particularly in CD8+ T cells. Antigen specificity was not determined for the clonally expanded peripheral T cells. After ivuxolimab, more expanded clones were found on average in CD8+ T cells than in CD4+ T cells.

At the junction V is shortened by 8 bases and J by 2 bases, with 12 bases in between. The CDR1 and CDR2 encoded by the germline V gene are MNHEY and SVGAGI. Including cysteine and phenylalanine, the CDR3 has 13 amino acids. Left in the record is the CDR3 DNA by itself, 39 bases read in frame from the first base. Genomic DNA was extracted from sorted cells for sequencing of the TCRbeta CDR3 region. The immunoSEQ Assay was used to sequence the TCRbeta CDR3 regions. The source is immuneACCESS, and TCRdb retained only in-frame sequences with V and J called. Part of the clones is not carried over; for the studies checked, unresolved V genes explain less than half of this, and the remainder is unexplained. The sample table lists 20,000 or so clones, just under 75% of them with a count of one. About 33% of the sample rests with the top ten. Patients with a history of autoimmune disease or receiving systemic immunosuppression were excluded from the trial. Peripheral blood for TCR sequencing was collected from all dose cohorts at baseline, on cycle 4 day 1, and on cycle 7 day 1. The samples were taken from a phase I, first-in-human, multicenter, open-label dose-escalation trial of ivuxolimab. Adults with locally advanced or metastatic melanoma, renal cell carcinoma, hepatocellular carcinoma or head and neck squamous cell carcinoma were enrolled in the trial. Before TCR sequencing, CD4+ T cells and CD8+ T cells were sorted from peripheral blood as separate populations.

Concerning this clone itself: What this receptor recognizes is not known. No quality values exist for individual bases; no much larger clone is one base distant.

The V gene is TRBV6-5 and the J gene is TRBJ1-1; the D gene is perhaps TRBD1, from 5 matching bases. The origin of this receptor is an adult with an advanced solid tumor such as melanoma, head and neck, liver or kidney cancer. The specimen comprised CD4+ or CD8+ T cells sorted from blood, sampled in a trial of the OX40 agonist ivuxolimab. Here the CDR3 is given as CASADTFNTEAFF. The DNA sequence follows: TGTGCCAGCGCGGACACCTTCAACACTGAAGCTTTCTTT.